These 21 T cell receptor beta chains originate from one sample sequenced in a study of blood T cell repertoires in COVID-19. Sequencing used immunoSEQ multiplex PCR; TCRdb keeps in-frame clones, though not all of them. The sample has over 100,000 clones, around 88% seen once. Sequencing was performed on peripheral blood. These receptors all come from a man between 45 and 60 years old with acute or convalescent COVID-19.

This chain connects TRBV19 to TRBJ1-1, with D unclear. Per germline, CDR1 LNHDA and CDR2 SQIVND (reference sequence). This CDR3 has 13 residues. V lost 3 bases to trimming and J lost 4 bases, with 9 bases between them. CDR3 in amino acids: CASSMREFTEAFF. CDR3 DNA sequence: TGTGCCAGTAGTATGAGGGAGTTCACTGAAGCTTTCTTT.

The CDR3 bases are TGTGCCAGCAAGGCCCGGGTCGTAAACACTGAAGCTTTCTTT. It specifies CASKARVVNTEAFF. The chain recombines TRBV3-1 (or the pseudogene TRBV3-2) with TRBJ1-1; the D is unclear. The CDR3 spans 14 residues. CDR1 and CDR2 from the germline V gene are LGHDT and YNNKEL (reference sequence). Between the trimmed V and J ends, which lost 7 bases and 2 bases, there was a span of 14 bases.

J is TRBJ1-2 and V is TRBV28, with TRBD1 as a possible D gene (6 bases). The germline gives CDR1 MDHEN, CDR2 SYDVKM. The length of the CDR3 is 14 residues. V lost 4 bases, J lost 2 bases, and 11 bases lay in between. The CDR3 nucleotides read TGTGCCAGCAGTTCAGGGGATCTCAACTATGGCTACACCTTC. It specifies CASSSGDLNYGYTF.

This rearrangement joins TRBV7-9 to TRBJ2-5; 9 nucleotides match TRBD1. CDR1 is SEHNR and CDR2 is FQNEAQ in the germline V gene (reference sequence). Germline trimming cut 5 bases from V and 6 bases from J; bases unmatched to any gene: 4. CDR3 length: 13 residues. CDR3 residues: CASSTGQGQTQYF. CDR3 nucleotides: TGTGCCAGCAGCACCGGACAGGGGCAGACCCAGTACTTC.

V usage is TRBV11-2 and J usage is TRBJ1-4, with D perhaps matching TRBD1 (5 bases). There are 17 residues in the CDR3. Looked up from germline, CDR1 is SGHAT and CDR2 is FQNNGV. V was shortened by 3 bases and J by 0 bases, with 14 bases between the two germline ends. The CDR3 DNA sequence: TGTGCCAGCAGCTTGGCGGGACTGCGGGCAACTAATGAAAAACTGTTTTTT. Its translation is CASSLAGLRATNEKLFF.

In its sample, this clone was seen once. The V and J genes are TRBV5-1 and TRBJ2-1; 8 nucleotides match TRBD2. Trimming took 2 bases from V and 12 from J; bases not matched to a gene: 22. Germline lookup yields CDR1 SGHRS and CDR2 YFSETQ. The CDR3 is 18 amino acids. CDR3 in amino acids: CASSFRSGSNPSTMRQFF. For the CDR3, the DNA is TGCGCCAGCAGCTTTAGAAGCGGGAGCAACCCCTCTACAATGAGGCAGTTCTTC.

The chain employs TRBV2 and TRBJ1-1, with D unresolved. With 2 bases removed from V and 11 bases from J, the gap between germline ends came to 6 bases. This CDR3 contains 10 residues. Per germline, CDR1 SNHLY and CDR2 FYNNEI. In nucleotides, the CDR3 is TGTGCCAGCAGTGAACCGGGGGCTTTCTTT. It translates to CASSEPGAFF.

The chain has TRBV28 and TRBJ1-2; D gene ambiguous. The germline gives CDR1 MDHEN, CDR2 SYDVKM. Trimming took off 2 bases at V and 2 bases at J, with 9 bases between the two ends. This CDR3 region has 14 residues. The CDR3 sequence is CASSLNPFNYGYTF. Here the CDR3 DNA reads TGTGCCAGCAGTTTAAATCCTTTCAACTATGGCTACACCTTC.

The V call is TRBV2, the J call TRBJ1-5, with a weak D call TRBD1 (6 bases). The V and J ends lost 10 bases and 5 bases respectively, with 18 bases between them. CDR3 length equals 14 residues. Germline lookup yields CDR1 SNHLY and CDR2 FYNNEI. In DNA, the CDR3 is TGTGCCACCTCCCGACAGGTTATCGATCAGCCCCAGCATTTT. This sequence encodes CATSRQVIDQPQHF.

This chain connects TRBV28 to TRBJ2-2; no reliable D call. CDR1 is MDHEN, CDR2 SYDVKM, per germline. There are 11 residues in the CDR3. The germline V and J ends were trimmed by 5 bases and 5 bases, with 3 bases remaining between them. The CDR3 DNA reads TGTGCCAGCAGTACTACCGGGGAGCTGTTTTTT. This gives the protein CASSTTGELFF.

The chain recombines TRBV2 with TRBJ1-5; D remains unclear. Trimming removed 7 bases at V and 6 bases at J, with 16 bases between. Looked up from germline, CDR1 is SNHLY and CDR2 is FYNNEI. The CDR3 is 14 residues long. CDR3 in amino acids: CASKSDEGGQPQHF. CDR3 DNA: TGTGCCAGCAAATCGGACGAAGGAGGTCAGCCCCAGCATTTT.

The chain joins TRBV2 to TRBJ1-5; TRBD1 matches 8 bases. V shed 3 bases and J 5 bases; nucleotides not matched to a gene: 6. Germline CDR1 and CDR2: SNHLY and FYNNEI. The length of the CDR3 is 15 residues. The chain's CDR3 is CASSEGTGVHQPQHF. CDR3 nucleotide sequence: TGTGCCAGCAGTGAGGGGACAGGCGTCCATCAGCCCCAGCATTTT.

The chain joins TRBV6-5 to TRBJ1-2; perhaps TRBD1 as D (6 bases). Trimming cost V 5 bases and J 6 bases, with 16 bases left between them. The V gene's germline CDR1 is MNHEY and CDR2 SVGAGI. The CDR3 extends over 14 amino acids. The CDR3 DNA follows: TGTGCCAGCAGTCCCCGGGACACTATCCATGGCTACACCTTC. Translation gives CASSPRDTIHGYTF.

J is TRBJ2-1 and V is TRBV5-1, with 7 bases identical to TRBD1. The germline V gene has CDR1 SGHRS and CDR2 YFSETQ. J gave up 5 bases and V 2 bases, and 10 bases lay outside the gene matches. CDR3 length: 16 amino acids. This CDR3 reads CASSFAPTGQNNEQFF. Written as DNA, the CDR3 is TGCGCCAGCAGCTTTGCCCCGACAGGGCAGAACAATGAGCAGTTCTTC.

The chain carries TRBV4-1 and TRBJ1-6; 10 bases line up with TRBD1. The CDR3 is 19 amino acids. In germline, CDR1 is MGHRA, CDR2 YSYEKL. Germline trimming cut 1 base from V and 8 bases from J; bases unmatched to any gene: 14. The CDR3 DNA is TGCGCCAGCAGCCAAGGGTTGAACCGGGACAGGGGTTTTTATTCACCCCTCCACTTT. Its translation is CASSQGLNRDRGFYSPLHF.

The chain links TRBV15 to TRBJ1-1; 8 nucleotides match TRBD1. CDR1 and CDR2 (germline): LNHNV, YYDKDF (reference sequence). The junction had 9 bases not matched to a gene; V was cut back by 0 bases and J by 9 bases. The CDR3 loop spans 15 amino acids. The CDR3 bases are TGTGCCACCAGCAGAGATCAGGGGCAGGGGGCGAAAGCTTTCTTT. Translated, it gives CATSRDQGQGAKAFF.

This sequence joins TRBV2 and TRBJ2-2; 7 bases fit TRBD2. V shed 1 base and J 5 bases; nucleotides not matched to a gene: 7. Per germline, CDR1 SNHLY and CDR2 FYNNEI. The CDR3 is made up of 16 amino acids. The CDR3 nucleotides are TGTGCCAGCAGTGAAGAGCCGGCGGGAGTTACCGGGGAGCTGTTTTTT. As protein: CASSEEPAGVTGELFF.

The chain links TRBV2 to TRBJ1-2; no clear D. The CDR3 covers 14 residues. V was trimmed by 5 bases and J by 5 bases, leaving 15 bases between them. Per the germline V gene, CDR1 is SNHLY and CDR2 is FYNNEI. CDR3 loop: CASSRDGSGYGYTF. The CDR3 coding sequence is TGTGCCAGCAGTCGCGACGGGTCTGGGTATGGCTACACCTTC.

V usage is TRBV3-1 (or the pseudogene TRBV3-2) and J usage is TRBJ1-1, with D hard to call. Trimming shortened V by 2 bases and J by 6 bases, and 7 bases separated the two germline ends. The germline CDR1 and CDR2 sequences are LGHDT and YNNKEL (reference sequence). The CDR3 runs 12 residues. The CDR3 is CASSQYGPEAFF. CDR3 bases: TGTGCCAGCAGCCAATATGGCCCTGAAGCTTTCTTT.

V is TRBV4-2 and J is TRBJ2-6, with 10 bases identical to TRBD2. The CDR3 spans 19 residues. V lost 1 base to trimming and J lost 4 bases; unmatched junction nucleotides: 10. Germline-derived CDR1 and CDR2 are LGHNA and YNFKEQ. CDR3 DNA sequence: TGTGCCAGCAGCCAAGTCCTAGCGGGAGTCTTTACGGGGGCCAACGTCCTGACTTTC. It translates to CASSQVLAGVFTGANVLTF.

The chain is built from TRBV7-9 and TRBJ2-5; 8 bases line up with TRBD1. Germline V gene sequence: CDR1 SEHNR, CDR2 FQNEAQ (reference sequence). J lost 4 bases, V lost 4 bases, and 2 bases had no gene match. The length of the CDR3 is 13 residues. The CDR3 sequence is CASSSDRGETQYF. The CDR3, as DNA: TGTGCCAGCAGCTCCGACAGGGGAGAGACCCAGTACTTC.